Sequencing of this TCR beta chain was carried out in a study of blood T cells in healthy people across ages. Whole-study findings and limits: A roughly linear fall in TCR beta diversity per million T cells was seen with increasing age.

Healthy Caucasian individuals from Russia aged roughly 6 to 95 served as donors. Remarks on this clonotype: Its antigen is still unknown.

PCR was performed a second time for 7 to 11 cycles using a sample-barcoded 5' primer and a J-beta primer mix. Each sample provided no less than 3 million CDR3-containing paired-end reads. TCRdb itself ran the 5' RACE reads through MiXCR, one entry per CDR3 protein. The repertoire holds 1.4 million to 1.5 million distinct CDR3 sequences, with roughly 40% as singletons. The source is a woman between 18 and 29 years old in good health. Material for sequencing was blood.

The CDR3 spells CASSPDNRGGEQYF. In DNA, the CDR3 is TGTGCCAGCTCACCAGATAACAGGGGTGGCGAGCAGTACTTC. The V call is TRBV18, the J call TRBJ2-7; TRBD1 matches 7 bases. The CDR3 consists of 14 residues. V lost 2 bases and J lost 6; bases outside the gene matches: 7. Per germline, CDR1 KGHSH and CDR2 LQKENI. The complete variable domain, with remaining parts taken from reference TRBV18 and TRBJ2-7, reads NAGVMQNPRHLVRRRGQEARLRCSPMKGHSHVYWYRQLPEEGLKFMVYLQKENIIDESGMPKERFSAEFPKEGPSILRIQQVVRGDSAAYFCASSPDNRGGEQYFGPGTRLTVT.